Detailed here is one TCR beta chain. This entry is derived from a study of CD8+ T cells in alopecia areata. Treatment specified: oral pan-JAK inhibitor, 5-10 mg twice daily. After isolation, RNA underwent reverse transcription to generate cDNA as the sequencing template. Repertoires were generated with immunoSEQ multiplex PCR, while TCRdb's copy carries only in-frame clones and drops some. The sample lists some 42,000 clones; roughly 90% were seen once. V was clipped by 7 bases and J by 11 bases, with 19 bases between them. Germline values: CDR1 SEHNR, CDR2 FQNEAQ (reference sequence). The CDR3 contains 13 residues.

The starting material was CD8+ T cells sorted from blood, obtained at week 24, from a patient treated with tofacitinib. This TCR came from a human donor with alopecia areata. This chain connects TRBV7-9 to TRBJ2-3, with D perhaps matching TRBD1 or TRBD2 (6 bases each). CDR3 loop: CASNREAPQGQYF. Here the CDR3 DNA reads TGTGCCAGCAACAGGGAGGCGCCGCAAGGGCAGTATTTT.